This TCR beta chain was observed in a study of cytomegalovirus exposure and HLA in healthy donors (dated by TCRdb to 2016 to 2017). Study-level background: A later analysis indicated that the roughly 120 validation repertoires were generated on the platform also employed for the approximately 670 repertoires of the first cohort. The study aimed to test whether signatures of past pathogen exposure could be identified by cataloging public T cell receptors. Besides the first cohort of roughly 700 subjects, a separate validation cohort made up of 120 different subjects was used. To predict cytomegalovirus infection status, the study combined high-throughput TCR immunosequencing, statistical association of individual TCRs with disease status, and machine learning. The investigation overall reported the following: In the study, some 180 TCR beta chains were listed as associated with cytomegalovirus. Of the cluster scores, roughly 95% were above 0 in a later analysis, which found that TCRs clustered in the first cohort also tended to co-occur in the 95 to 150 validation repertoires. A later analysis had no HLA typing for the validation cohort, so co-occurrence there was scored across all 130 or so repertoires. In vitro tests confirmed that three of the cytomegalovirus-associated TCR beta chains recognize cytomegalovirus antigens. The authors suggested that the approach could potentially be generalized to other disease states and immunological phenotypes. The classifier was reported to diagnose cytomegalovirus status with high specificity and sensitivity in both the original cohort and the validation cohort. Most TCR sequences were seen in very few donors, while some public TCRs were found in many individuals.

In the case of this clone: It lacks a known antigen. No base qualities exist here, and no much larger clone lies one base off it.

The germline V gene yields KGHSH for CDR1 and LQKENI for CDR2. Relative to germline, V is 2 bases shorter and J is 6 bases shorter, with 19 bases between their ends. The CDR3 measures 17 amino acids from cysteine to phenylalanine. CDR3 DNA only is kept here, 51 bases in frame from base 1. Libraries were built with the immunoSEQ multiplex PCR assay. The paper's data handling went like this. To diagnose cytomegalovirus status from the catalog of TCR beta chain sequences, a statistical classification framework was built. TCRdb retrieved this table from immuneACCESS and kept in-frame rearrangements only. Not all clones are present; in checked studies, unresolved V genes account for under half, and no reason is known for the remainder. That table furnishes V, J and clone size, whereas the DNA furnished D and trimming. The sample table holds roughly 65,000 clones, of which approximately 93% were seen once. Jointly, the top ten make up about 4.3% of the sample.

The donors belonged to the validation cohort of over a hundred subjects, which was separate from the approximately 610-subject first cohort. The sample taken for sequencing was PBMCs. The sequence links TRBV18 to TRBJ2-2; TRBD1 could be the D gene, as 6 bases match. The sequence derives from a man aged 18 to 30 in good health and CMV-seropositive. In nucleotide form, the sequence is TGTGCCAGCTCACCAAAGTATGGACACGGGACACCCGGGGAGCTGTTTTTT. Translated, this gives CASSPKYGHGTPGELFF.